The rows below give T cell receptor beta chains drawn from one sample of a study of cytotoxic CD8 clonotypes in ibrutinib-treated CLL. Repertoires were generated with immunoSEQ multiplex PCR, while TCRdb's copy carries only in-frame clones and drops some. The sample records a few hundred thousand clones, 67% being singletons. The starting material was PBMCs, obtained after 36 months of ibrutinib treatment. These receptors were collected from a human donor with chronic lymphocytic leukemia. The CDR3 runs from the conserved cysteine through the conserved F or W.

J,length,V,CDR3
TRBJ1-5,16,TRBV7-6,CASSSQPGYSNQPQHF
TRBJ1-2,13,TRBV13,CASSARGGYGYTF
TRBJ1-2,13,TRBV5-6,CASSLAAIGGYTF
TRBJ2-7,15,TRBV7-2,CASSSSGTAGREQYF
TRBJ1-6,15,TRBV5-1,CASTEQGFNNSPLHF
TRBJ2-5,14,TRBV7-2,CASSLDQAQETQYF
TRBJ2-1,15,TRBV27,CASKFEGQGYNEQFF
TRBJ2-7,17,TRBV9,CASSVGSLAGTPYEQYF
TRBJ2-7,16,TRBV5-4,CASSLHKTTTGGEQYF
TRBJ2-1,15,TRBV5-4,CASSFLDFLAGEQFF
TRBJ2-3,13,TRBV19,CAIKSPGADTQYF
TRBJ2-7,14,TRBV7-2,CASSSRQGAYEQYF
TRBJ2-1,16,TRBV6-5,CASSYSRTSVYNEQFF
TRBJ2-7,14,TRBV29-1,CSVVDRGLYYEQYF
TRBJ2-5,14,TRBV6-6,CASSPGDPQETQYF
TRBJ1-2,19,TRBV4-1,CASSHLEQLQGNRKESYTF
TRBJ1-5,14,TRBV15,CATSRDVGVQPQHF
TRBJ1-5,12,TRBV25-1,CASSESHQPQHF
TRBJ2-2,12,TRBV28,CASSFQTGELFF
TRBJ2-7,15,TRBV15,CATSFDRVTYDGQYF
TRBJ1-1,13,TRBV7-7,CASSLAANTEAFF
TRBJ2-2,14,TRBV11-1,CASSLDPLGGELFF
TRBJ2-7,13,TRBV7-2,CASSVAGTYEQYF
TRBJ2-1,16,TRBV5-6,CASSPLSGGIYNEQFF
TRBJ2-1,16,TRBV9,CASSLTWGAWVGEQFF
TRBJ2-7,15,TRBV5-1,CASSHRYNFSYEQYF
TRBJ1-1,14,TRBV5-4,CASSLLQRNTEAFF
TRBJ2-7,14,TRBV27,CASRMTGRGYEQYF
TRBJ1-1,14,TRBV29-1,CSVKGVLRGTEAFF
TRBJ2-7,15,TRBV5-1,CASSSRGQGLWEQYF
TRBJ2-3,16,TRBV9,CASSEWEGFLTDTQYF
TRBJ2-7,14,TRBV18,CASSPAGSSYEQYF
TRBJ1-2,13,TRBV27,CASSLRGYSGYTF
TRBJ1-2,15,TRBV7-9,CASSRARAGVYGYTF
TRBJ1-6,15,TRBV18,CASSQDRGGNSPLHF
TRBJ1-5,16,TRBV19,CASSLPWGYSNQPQHF
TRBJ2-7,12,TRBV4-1,CASRDRGYEQYF
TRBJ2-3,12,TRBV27,CASSSVTDTQYF
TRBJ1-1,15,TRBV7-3,CASSLTGTANTEAFF
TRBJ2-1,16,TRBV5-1,CASSLVASGPYNEQFF
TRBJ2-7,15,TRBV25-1,CASSECLAGKCEQYF
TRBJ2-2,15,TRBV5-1,CASSFTGTNTGELFF
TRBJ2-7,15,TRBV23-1,CASSRGQISTYEQYF
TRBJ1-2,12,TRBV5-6,CASRRGAYGYTF
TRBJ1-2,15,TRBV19,CASSLAGQSNYGYTF
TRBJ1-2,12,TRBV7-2,CASSLEGYGYTF
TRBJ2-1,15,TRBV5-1,CASSSGTGSGVEQFF
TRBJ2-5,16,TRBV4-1,CASSQGPGPLNGPQYF
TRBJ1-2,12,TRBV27,CASSRGTGGYTF
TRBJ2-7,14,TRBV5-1,CASSLATELFEQYF
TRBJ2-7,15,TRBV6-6,CASSYSNTGVGLQYF
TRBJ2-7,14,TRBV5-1,CASKLSSGSYEQYF
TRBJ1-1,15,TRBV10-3,CAISESAPMNTEAFF